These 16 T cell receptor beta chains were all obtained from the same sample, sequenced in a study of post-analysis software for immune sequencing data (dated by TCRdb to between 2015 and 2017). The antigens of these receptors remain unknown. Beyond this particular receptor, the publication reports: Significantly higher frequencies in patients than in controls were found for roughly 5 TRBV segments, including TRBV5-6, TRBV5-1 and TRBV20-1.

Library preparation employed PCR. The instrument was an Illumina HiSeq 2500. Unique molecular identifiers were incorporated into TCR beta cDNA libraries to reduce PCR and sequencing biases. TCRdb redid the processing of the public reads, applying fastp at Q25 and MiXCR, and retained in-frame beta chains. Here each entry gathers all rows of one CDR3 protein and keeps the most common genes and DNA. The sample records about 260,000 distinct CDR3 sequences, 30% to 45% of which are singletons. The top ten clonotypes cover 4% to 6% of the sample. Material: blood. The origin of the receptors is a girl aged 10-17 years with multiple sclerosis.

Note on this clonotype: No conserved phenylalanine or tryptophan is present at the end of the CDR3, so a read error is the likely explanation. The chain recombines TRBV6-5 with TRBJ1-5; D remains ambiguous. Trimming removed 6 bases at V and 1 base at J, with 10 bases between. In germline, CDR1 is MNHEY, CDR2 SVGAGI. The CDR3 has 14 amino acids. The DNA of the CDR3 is TGTGCCAGCAGGCGCGTGGGAAGCAATCAGCCCCAGCATTTG. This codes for CASRRVGSNQPQHL.

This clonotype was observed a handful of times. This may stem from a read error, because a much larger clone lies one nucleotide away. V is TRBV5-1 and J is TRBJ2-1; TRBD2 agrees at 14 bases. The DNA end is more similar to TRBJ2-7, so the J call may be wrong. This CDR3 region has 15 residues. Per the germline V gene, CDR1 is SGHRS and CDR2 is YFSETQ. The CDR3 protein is CASSPGLAGDNEQYF. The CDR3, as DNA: TGCGCCAGCAGCCCGGGACTAGCGGGGGACAATGAGCAGTACTTC.

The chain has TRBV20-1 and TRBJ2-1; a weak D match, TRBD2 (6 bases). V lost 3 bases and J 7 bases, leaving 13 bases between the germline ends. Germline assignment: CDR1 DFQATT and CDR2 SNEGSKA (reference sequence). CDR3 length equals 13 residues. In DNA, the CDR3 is TGCAGTGCTAGTCAAGCGGGTCTAAATGAGCAGTTCTTC. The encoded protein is CSASQAGLNEQFF.

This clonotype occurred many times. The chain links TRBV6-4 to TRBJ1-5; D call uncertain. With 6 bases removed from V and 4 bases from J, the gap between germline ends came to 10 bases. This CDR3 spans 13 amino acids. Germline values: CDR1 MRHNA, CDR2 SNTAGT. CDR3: CASSYGSNQPQHF. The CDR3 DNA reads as TGTGCCAGCAGCTATGGGTCGAATCAGCCCCAGCATTTT.

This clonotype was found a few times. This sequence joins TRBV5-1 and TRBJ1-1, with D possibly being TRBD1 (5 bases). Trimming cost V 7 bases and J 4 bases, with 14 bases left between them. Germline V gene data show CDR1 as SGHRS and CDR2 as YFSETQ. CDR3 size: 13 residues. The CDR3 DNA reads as TGCGCCAGCTCCGTCAGGGTGGGCACTGAAGCTTTCTTT. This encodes CASSVRVGTEAFF.

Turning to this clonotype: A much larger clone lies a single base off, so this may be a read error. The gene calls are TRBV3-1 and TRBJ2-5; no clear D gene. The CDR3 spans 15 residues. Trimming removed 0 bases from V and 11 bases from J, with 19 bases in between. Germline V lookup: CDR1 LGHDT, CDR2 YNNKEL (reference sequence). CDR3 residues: CASSQDTQTYNEQYF. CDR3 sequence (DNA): TGTGCCAGCAGCCAAGATACACAGACCTACAATGAGCAGTACTTC.

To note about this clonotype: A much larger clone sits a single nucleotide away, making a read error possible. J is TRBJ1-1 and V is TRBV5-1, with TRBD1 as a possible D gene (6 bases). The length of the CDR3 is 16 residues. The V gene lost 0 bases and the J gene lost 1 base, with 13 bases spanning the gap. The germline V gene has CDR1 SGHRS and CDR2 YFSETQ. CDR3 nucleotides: TGCGCCAGCAGCTTGGTTAGAACAGGGACGAACACTGAAGCTTTCTTT. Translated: CASSLVRTGTNTEAFF.

CDR3 sequence reads: CASSSGLESYEQYF. The CDR3 region has the DNA TGCGCCAGCAGCTCCGGACTCGAGAGCTACGAGCAGTACTTC. V gene TRBV5-1 combines with J gene TRBJ2-7; tentative D call: TRBD2 (5 bases). Looked up from germline, CDR1 is SGHRS and CDR2 is YFSETQ. The CDR3 spans 14 residues. The V and J ends lost 3 bases and 3 bases respectively, with 13 bases between them.

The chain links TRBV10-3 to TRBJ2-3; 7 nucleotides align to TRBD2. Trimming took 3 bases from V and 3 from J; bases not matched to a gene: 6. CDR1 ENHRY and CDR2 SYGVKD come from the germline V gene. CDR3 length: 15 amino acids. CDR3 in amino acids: CAISDQTAGTDTQYF. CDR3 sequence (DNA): TGTGCCATCAGTGATCAAACAGCGGGGACAGATACGCAGTATTTT.

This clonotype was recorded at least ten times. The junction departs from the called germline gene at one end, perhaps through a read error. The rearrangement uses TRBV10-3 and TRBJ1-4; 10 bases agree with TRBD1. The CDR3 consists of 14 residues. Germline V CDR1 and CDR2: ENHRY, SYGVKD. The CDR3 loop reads CAISSDRGNGKLFF. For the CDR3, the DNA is TGTGCCATCAGTTCGGACAGGGGGAATGGAAAACTGTTTTTT.

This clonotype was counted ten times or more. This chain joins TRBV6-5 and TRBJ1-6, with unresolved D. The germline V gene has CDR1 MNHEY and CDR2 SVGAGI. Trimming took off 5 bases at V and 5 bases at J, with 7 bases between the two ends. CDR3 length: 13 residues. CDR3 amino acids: CASSPFNNSPLHF. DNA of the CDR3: TGTGCCAGCAGTCCTTTCAATAATTCACCCCTCCACTTT.

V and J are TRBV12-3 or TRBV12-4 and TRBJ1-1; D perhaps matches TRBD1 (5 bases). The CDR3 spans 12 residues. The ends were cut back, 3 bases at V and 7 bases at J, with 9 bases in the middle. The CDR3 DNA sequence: TGTGCCAGCAGTTTGGGGGGTGGTGAAGCTTTCTTT. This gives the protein CASSLGGGEAFF.

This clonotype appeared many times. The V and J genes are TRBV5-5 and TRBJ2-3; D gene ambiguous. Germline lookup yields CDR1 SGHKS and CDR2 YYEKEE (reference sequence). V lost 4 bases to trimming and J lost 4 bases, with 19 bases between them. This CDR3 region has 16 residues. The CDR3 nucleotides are TGTGCCAGCAGCCCCGCGGTCTCTGACCCGGCAGATACGCAGTATTTT. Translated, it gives CASSPAVSDPADTQYF.

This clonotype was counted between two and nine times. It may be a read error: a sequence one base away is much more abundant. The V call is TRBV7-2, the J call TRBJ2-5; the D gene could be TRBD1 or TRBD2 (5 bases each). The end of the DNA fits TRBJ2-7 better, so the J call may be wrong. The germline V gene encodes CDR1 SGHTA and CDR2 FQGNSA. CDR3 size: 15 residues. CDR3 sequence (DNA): TGTGCCAGCAGCTTAGAGGGGCGGGCCTCCTACGAGCAGTACTTC. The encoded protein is CASSLEGRASYEQYF.

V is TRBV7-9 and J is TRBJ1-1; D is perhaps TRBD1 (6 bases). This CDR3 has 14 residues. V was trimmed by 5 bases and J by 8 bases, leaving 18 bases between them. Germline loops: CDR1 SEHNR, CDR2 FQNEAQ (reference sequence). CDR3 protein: CASSPGGREGEAFF. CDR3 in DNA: TGTGCCAGCAGCCCTGGGGGCAGGGAGGGAGAAGCTTTCTTT. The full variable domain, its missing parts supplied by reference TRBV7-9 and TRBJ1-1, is DTGVSQNPRHKITKRGQNVTFRCDPISEHNRLYWYRQTLGQGPEFLTYFQNEAQLEKSRLLSDRFSAERPKGSFSTLEIQRTEQGDSAMYLCASSPGGREGEAFFGQGTRLTVV.

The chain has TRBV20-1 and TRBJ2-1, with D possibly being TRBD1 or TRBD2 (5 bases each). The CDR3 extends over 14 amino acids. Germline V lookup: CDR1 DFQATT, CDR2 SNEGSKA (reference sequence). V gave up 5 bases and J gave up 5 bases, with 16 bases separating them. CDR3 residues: CSARRDPPDNEQFF. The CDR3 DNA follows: TGCAGTGCTCGCCGGGACCCACCGGACAATGAGCAGTTCTTC.